In its sample, the clone carrying this T cell receptor beta chain was seen a few times. CDR3 length equals 12 residues. The V gene lost 6 bases and the J gene lost 6 bases, with 8 bases spanning the gap. Germline V CDR1 and CDR2: SGHDN, FVKESK. Donors comprised only Caucasian adults living in Nashville, Tennessee. Researchers drew on roughly 84 million PBMCs for genomic DNA from unsorted samples. This sample stems from a study of shared clonotypes between healthy human individuals. The table came from immunoSEQ multiplex PCR; TCRdb's copy has only in-frame clones and leaves some out. The table has 490,000 or so clones, 70% to 80% seen once.

This chain connects TRBV14 to TRBJ2-2; D call uncertain. This TCR was sampled from a woman aged 40-49 years in good health. Some clones in this sample may be carry-over from other donors' samples. Sequencing used PBMCs. The CDR3 region has the DNA TGTGCCAGCAGGATGTGGGCCGGGGAGCTGTTTTTT. This encodes CASRMWAGELFF.